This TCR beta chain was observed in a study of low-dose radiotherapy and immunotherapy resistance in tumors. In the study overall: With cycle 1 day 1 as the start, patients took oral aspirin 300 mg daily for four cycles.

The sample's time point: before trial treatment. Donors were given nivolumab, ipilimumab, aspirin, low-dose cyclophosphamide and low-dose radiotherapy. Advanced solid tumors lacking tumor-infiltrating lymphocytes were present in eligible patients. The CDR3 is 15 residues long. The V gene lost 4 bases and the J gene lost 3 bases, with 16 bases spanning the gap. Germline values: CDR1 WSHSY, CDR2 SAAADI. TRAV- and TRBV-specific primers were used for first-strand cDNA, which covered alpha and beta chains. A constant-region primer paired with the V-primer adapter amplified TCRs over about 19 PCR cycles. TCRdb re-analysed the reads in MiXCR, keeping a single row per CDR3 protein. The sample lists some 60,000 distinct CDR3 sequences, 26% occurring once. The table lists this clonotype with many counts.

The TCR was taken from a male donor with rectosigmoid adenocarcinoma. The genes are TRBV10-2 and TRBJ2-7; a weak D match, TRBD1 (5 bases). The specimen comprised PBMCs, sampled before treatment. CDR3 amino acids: CASSGQGPEIYEQYF. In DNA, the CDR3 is TGCGCCAGCAGTGGGCAGGGCCCCGAAATCTACGAGCAGTACTTC.